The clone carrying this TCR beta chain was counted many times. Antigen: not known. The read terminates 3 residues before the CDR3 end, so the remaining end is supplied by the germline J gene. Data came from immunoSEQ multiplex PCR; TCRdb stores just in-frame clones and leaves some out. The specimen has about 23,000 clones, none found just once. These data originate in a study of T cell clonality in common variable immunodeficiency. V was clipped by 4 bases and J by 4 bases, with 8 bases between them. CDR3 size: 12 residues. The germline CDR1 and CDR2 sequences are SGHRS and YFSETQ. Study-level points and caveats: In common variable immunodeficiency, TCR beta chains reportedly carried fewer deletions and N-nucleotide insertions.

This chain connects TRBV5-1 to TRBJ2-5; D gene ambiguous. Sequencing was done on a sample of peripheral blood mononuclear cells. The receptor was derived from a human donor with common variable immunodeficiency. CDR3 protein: CASSQEVETQYF. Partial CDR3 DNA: TGCGCCAGCAGCCAAGAGGTAGAGACC.